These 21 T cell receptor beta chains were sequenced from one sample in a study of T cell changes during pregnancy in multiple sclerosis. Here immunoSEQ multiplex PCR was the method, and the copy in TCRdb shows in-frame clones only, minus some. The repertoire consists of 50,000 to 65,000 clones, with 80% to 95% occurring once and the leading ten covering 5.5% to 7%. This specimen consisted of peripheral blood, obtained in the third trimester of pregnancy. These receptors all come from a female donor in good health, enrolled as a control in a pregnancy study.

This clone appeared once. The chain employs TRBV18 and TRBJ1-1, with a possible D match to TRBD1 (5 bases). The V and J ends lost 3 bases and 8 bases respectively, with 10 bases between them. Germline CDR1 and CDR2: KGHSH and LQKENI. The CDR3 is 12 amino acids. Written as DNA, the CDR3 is TGTGCCAGCTCACCCCAAAGGACAGAAGCTTTCTTT. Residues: CASSPQRTEAFF.

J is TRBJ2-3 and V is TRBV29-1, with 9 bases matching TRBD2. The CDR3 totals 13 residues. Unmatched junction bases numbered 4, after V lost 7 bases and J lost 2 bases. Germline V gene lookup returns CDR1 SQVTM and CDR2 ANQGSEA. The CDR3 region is CSGLAGYTDTQYF. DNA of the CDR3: TGCAGCGGCCTAGCGGGGTACACAGATACGCAGTATTTT.

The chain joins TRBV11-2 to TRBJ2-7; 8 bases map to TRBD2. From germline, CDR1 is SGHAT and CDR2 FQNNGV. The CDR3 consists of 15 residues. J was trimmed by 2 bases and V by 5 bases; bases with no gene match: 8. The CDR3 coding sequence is TGTGCCAGCAGCCCCGGGGGGGGGTCCCCCTACGAGCAGTACTTC. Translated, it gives CASSPGGGSPYEQYF.

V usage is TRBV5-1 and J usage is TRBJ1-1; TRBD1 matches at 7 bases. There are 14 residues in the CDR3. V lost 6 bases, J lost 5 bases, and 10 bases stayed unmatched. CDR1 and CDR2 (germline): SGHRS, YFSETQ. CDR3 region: CASKGTGAQTEAFF. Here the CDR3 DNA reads TGCGCCAGCAAGGGAACAGGGGCGCAAACTGAAGCTTTCTTT.

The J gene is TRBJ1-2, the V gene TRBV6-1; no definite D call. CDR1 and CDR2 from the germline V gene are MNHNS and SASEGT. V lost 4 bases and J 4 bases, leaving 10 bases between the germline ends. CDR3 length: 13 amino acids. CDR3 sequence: CASSGQWAYGYTF. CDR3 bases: TGTGCCAGCAGTGGGCAGTGGGCCTATGGCTACACCTTC.

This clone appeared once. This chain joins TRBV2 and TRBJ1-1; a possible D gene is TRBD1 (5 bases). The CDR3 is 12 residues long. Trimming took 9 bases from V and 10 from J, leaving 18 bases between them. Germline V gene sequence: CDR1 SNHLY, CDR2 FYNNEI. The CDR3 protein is CASETGLQGAFF. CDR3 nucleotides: TGTGCCAGTGAGACGGGACTCCAAGGAGCTTTCTTT.

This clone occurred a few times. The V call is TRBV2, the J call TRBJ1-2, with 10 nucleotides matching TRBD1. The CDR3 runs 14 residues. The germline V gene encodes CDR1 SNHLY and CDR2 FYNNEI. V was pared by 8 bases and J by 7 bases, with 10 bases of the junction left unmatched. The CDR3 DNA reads TGTGCCAGCGCCCGGGACAGGGGTGATAGTGGCTACACCTTC. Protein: CASARDRGDSGYTF.

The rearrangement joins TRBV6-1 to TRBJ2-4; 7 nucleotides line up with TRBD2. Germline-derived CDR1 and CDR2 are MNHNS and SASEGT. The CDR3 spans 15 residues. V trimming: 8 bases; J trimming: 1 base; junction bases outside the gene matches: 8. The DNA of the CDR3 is TGTGCCAGCCACCCGGGGGGAGTGGCCAAAAACATTCAGTACTTC. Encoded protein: CASHPGGVAKNIQYF.

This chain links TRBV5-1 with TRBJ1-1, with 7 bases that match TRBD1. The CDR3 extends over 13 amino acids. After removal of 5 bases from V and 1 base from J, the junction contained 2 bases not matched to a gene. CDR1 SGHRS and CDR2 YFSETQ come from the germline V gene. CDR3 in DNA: TGCGCCAGCAGAGGACAGGAGAACACTGAAGCTTTCTTT. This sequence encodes CASRGQENTEAFF.

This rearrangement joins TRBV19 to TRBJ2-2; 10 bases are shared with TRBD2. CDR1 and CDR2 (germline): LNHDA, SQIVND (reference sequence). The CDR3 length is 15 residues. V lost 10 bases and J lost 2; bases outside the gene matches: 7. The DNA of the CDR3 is TGTGCCACAAGAGGACTAGCGGCCAACACCGGGGAGCTGTTTTTT. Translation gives CATRGLAANTGELFF.

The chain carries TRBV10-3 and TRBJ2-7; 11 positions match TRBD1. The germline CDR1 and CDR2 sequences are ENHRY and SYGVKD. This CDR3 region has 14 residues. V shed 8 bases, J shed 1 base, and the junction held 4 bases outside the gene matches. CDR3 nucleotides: TGTGCCATCTCCGGGACAGGGGGTTCCTACGAGCAGTACTTC. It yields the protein CAISGTGGSYEQYF.

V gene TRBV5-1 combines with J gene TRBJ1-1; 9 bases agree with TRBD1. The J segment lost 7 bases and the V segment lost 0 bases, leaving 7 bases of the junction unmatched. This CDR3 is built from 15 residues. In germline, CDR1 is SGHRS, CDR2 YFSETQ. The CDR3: CASSLGHRGQVEAFF. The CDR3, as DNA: TGCGCCAGCAGCTTGGGTCACAGGGGGCAGGTTGAAGCTTTCTTT.

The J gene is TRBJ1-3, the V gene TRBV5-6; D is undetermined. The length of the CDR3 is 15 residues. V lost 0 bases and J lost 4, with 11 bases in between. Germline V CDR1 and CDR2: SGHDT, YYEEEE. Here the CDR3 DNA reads TGTGCCAGCAGCTTGGAGGCCGGGTGGGGAAACACCATATATTTT. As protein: CASSLEAGWGNTIYF.

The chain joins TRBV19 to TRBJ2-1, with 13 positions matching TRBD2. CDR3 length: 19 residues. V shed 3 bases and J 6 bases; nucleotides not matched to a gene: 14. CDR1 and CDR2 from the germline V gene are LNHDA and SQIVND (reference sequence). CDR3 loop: CASSIGLAGALRLPNEQFF. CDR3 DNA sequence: TGTGCCAGTAGTATTGGACTAGCGGGAGCCCTCAGACTCCCCAATGAGCAGTTCTTC.

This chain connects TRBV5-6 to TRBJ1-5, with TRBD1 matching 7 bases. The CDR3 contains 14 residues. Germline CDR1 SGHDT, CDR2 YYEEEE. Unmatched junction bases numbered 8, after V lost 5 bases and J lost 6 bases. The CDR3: CASRRQGTGQPQHF. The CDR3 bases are TGTGCCAGCAGACGACAGGGAACGGGTCAGCCCCAGCATTTT.

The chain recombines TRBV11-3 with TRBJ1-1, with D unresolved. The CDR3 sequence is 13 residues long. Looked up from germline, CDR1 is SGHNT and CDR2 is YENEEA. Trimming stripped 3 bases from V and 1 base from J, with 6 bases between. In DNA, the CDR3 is TGTGCCAGCAGCTTTGGGCCGAACACTGAAGCTTTCTTT. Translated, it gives CASSFGPNTEAFF. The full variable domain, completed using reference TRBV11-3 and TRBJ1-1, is EAGVVQSPRYKIIEKKQPVAFWCNPISGHNTLYWYLQNLGQGPELLIRYENEEAVDDSQLPKDRFSAERLKGVDSTLKIQPAELGDSAVYLCASSFGPNTEAFFGQGTRLTVV.

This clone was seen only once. CDR3 DNA: TGCAGTGCTAGCCTATCCTACGAGCAGTACTTC. Encoded protein: CSASLSYEQYF. V and J are TRBV20-1 and TRBJ2-7; no reliable D call. This CDR3 region has 11 residues. With 3 bases removed from V and 1 base from J, the gap between germline ends came to 4 bases. Germline-derived CDR1 and CDR2 are DFQATT and SNEGSKA (reference sequence).

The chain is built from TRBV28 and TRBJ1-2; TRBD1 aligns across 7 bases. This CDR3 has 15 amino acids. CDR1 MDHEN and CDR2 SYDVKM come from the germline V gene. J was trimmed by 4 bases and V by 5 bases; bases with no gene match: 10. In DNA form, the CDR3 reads TGTGCCAGCAGTCAACCGACAGGGTTGGGCTATGGCTACACCTTC. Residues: CASSQPTGLGYGYTF.

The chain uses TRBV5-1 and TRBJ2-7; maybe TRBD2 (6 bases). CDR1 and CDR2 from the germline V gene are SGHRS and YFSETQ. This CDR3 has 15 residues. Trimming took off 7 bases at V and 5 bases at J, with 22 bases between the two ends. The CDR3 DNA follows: TGCGCCAGCGCACCTGGGACTCGGCCAGGGCACGAGCAGTACTTC. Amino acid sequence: CASAPGTRPGHEQYF.

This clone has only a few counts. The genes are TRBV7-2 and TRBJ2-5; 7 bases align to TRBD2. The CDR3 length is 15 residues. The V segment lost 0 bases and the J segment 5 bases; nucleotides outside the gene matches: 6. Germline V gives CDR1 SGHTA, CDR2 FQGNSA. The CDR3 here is CASSLARVGGETQYF. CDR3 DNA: TGTGCCAGCAGCTTAGCCAGGGTGGGAGGGGAGACCCAGTACTTC.

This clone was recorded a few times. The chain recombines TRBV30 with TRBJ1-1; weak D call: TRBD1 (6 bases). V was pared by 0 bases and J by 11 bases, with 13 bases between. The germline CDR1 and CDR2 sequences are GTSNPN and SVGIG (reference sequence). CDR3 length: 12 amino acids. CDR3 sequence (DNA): TGTGCCTGGAGTGTACAGGGTTTACGTGCTTTCTTT. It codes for CAWSVQGLRAFF. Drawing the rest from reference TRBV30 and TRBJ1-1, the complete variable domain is SQTIHQWPATLVQPVGSPLSLECTVEGTSNPNLYWYRQAAGRGLQLLFYSVGIGQISSEVPQNLSASRPQDRQFILSSKKLLLSDSGFYLCAWSVQGLRAFFGQGTRLTVV.